What follows is one T cell receptor beta chain and its context. This sample was taken from a study of blood T cell repertoires in COVID-19. Sequencing used immunoSEQ multiplex PCR; TCRdb keeps in-frame clones, though not all of them. The sample holds roughly 200,000 clones, around 82% seen once. The germline gives CDR1 LNHDA, CDR2 SQIVND (reference sequence). V trimming: 4 bases; J trimming: 5 bases; junction bases outside the gene matches: 9. The CDR3 extends over 15 amino acids. This TCR derives from a man aged 40-50 years with active or convalescent COVID-19. The chain couples TRBV19 to TRBJ1-1; 8 bases match TRBD1. The sequencing input was peripheral blood. CDR3: CASSTWTGRKTEAFF. The DNA for the CDR3 is TGTGCCAGTAGTACCTGGACAGGGCGTAAGACTGAAGCTTTCTTT.